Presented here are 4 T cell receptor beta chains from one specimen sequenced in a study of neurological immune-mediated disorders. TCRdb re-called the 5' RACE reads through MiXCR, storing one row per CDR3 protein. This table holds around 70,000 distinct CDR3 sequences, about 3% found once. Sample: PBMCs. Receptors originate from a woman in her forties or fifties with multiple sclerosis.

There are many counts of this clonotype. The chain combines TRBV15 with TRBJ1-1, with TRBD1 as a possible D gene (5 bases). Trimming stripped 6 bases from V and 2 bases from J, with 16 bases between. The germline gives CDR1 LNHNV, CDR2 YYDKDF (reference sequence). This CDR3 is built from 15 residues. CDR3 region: CATREAIQGNTEAFF. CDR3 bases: TGTGCCACCAGAGAGGCGATTCAGGGAAACACTGAAGCTTTCTTT.

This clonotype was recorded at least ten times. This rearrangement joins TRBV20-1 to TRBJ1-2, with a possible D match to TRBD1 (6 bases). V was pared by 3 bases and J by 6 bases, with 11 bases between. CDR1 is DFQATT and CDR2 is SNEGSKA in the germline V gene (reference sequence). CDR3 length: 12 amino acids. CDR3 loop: CSASWGANGYTF. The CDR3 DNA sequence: TGCAGTGCTAGTTGGGGGGCAAATGGCTACACCTTC.

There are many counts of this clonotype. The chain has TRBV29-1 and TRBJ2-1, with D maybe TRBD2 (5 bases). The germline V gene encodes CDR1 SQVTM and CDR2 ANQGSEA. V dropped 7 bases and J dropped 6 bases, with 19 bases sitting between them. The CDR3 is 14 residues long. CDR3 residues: CSGQPTAVGNEQFF. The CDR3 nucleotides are TGCAGCGGCCAACCCACAGCGGTGGGCAATGAGCAGTTCTTC.

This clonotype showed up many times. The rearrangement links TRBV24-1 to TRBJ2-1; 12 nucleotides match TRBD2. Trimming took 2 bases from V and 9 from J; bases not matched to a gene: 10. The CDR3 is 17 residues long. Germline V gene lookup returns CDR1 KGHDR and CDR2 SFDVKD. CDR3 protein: CATSDSLAGGPLGEQFF. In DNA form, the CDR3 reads TGTGCCACCAGTGATTCGCTAGCGGGAGGGCCCCTAGGTGAGCAGTTCTTC.